This is a list of T cell receptor beta chains from one sample in a study of blood T cell repertoires in COVID-19. Sequencing used immunoSEQ multiplex PCR; TCRdb keeps in-frame clones, though not all of them. The sample includes about 410,000 clones, approximately 91% of them seen just once. The material sequenced was peripheral blood. These receptors were obtained from a woman aged 40-49 years with COVID-19, enrolled during active disease. CDR3s include the opening cysteine and the closing phenylalanine or tryptophan.

TRBV6-5,CASRPLQDRGTQYF
TRBV6-5,CASTQRSGGYTF
TRBV27,CASSLLGQGGRTEAFF
TRBV5-1,CASSSGQGTSGELFF
TRBV7-2,CASSLIGSGSLSYEQYF
TRBV29-1,CSVWTGANTEAFF
TRBV28,CASSITGMNTEAFF
TRBV27,CASSLPFGLAGDRTGELFF
TRBV9,CASSVGGSGYTF
TRBV4-3,CASSQDRGLVVRYEQYF
TRBV15,CATSRIPNRVGETQYF
TRBV7-2,CASTLRGGHNEQFF
TRBV5-6,CASTTDRTPLYEQYF
TRBV28,CASSLGQKNSPLHF
TRBV5-6,CASSLRFGGNSPLHF
TRBV28,CASSLPTEAFF
TRBV24-1,CATSDPGQGGETQYF
TRBV9,CASSPRDRGTPEAFF
TRBV27,CASSPPTGQAGTEAFF
TRBV4-1,CASSPPRSSGHSDTQYF
TRBV3-1/TRBV3-2,CASSRQGFEKLFF
TRBV18,CASSPPPGQGLAKNIQYF
TRBV28,CASSLFVADQPQHF
TRBV5-1,CASSLKGGYGYTF